The 14 T cell receptor beta chains listed next were all sequenced from one sample in a study of CD8 T cells in ankylosing spondylitis. MiXCR, run by TCRdb on the 5' RACE reads, gives a single entry per CDR3 protein. In the table there are 250,000 to 350,000 distinct CDR3 sequences, about 20% of which are singletons. The sample was blood, either unsorted or a sorted T cell fraction (not recorded which). The receptors shown here come from a male donor with ankylosing spondylitis or in good health (not recorded which).

This clonotype was detected a few times. The V gene is TRBV5-1, the J gene TRBJ2-5; the D call may be TRBD1 or TRBD2 (5 bases each). This CDR3 comprises 15 residues. Trimming pared 0 bases from V and 1 base from J, leaving 10 bases between. From germline, CDR1 is SGHRS and CDR2 YFSETQ. The DNA for the CDR3 is TGCGCCAGCAGCTTGGGGGGACGGATCCAAGAGACCCAGTACTTC. Encoded protein: CASSLGGRIQETQYF.

The CDR3 coding sequence is TGTGCCAGCAGGACCGGGACGGCGAACACTGAAGCTTTCTTT. It specifies CASRTGTANTEAFF. The genes are TRBV12-3 or TRBV12-4 and TRBJ1-1, with D maybe TRBD1 (5 bases). The length of the CDR3 is 14 residues. The V end lost 6 bases, the J end lost 1 base, and 12 bases lay between the germline ends.

The rearrangement links TRBV24-1 to TRBJ2-2; 12 positions match TRBD1. V was pared by 4 bases and J by 4 bases, with 9 bases of the junction left unmatched. CDR1 is KGHDR and CDR2 is SFDVKD in the germline V gene. CDR3 size: 18 residues. CDR3 DNA: TGTGCCACCAGTGACCCGACCGGGACAGGGGGCCGCACCGGGGAGCTGTTTTTT. Its translation is CATSDPTGTGGRTGELFF.

The V and J genes are TRBV7-8 and TRBJ1-5; a possible D gene is TRBD1 (6 bases). This CDR3 contains 19 residues. Trimming took off 5 bases at V and 0 bases at J, with 23 bases between the two ends. CDR1 and CDR2 from the germline V gene are SGHVS and FQNEAQ. Here the CDR3 reads CASSTRADRFRYSNQPQHF. CDR3 DNA: TGTGCCAGCAGCACCCGAGCAGACAGGTTTAGATATAGCAATCAGCCCCAGCATTTT.

This clonotype was seen many times. The chain employs TRBV5-1 and TRBJ1-6; TRBD1 matches 7 bases. Germline CDR1 is SGHRS and CDR2 is YFSETQ. This CDR3 region has 15 residues. V shed 4 bases and J 5 bases; nucleotides not matched to a gene: 6. The CDR3 spells CASSLGTANNSPLHF. CDR3 DNA: TGCGCCAGCAGCCTAGGGACAGCTAATAATTCACCCCTCCACTTT. Looking up the rest from reference TRBV5-1 and TRBJ1-6 gives the full variable domain: KAGVTQTPRYLIKTRGQQVTLSCSPISGHRSVSWYQQTPGQGLQFLFEYFSETQRNKGNFPGRFSGRQFSNSRSEMNVSTLELGDSALYLCASSLGTANNSPLHFGNGTRLTVT.

V and J are TRBV7-2 and TRBJ1-2; TRBD1 matches 7 bases. Germline loops: CDR1 SGHTA, CDR2 FQGNSA. Losses at the gene ends were 6 bases for V and 3 bases for J; bases not matched to a gene: 7. This CDR3 has 14 residues. The CDR3 loop reads CASRTGKGDYGYTF. The CDR3 nucleotides read TGTGCCAGCAGGACAGGGAAGGGAGACTATGGCTACACCTTC.

The sample holds a few counts of this clonotype. The V call is TRBV28, the J call TRBJ1-5; tentative D call: TRBD1 (6 bases). The CDR3 is 16 residues long. Trimming left V 6 bases short and J 2 bases short, with 17 bases between. The germline V gene has CDR1 MDHEN and CDR2 SYDVKM. The DNA for the CDR3 is TGTGCCAGCAGCCGGACGGGGGGCGGGGGCAATCAGCCCCAGCATTTT. Amino acids: CASSRTGGGGNQPQHF.

This clonotype has only a few counts. J is TRBJ2-5 and V is TRBV11-2; 7 bases are shared with TRBD1. From germline, CDR1 is SGHAT and CDR2 FQNNGV. Trimming took 1 base from V and 1 from J; bases not matched to a gene: 6. The CDR3 extends over 16 amino acids. CDR3 nucleotide sequence: TGTGCCAGCAGCTTAGGGCACAGGGGCACCCAAGAGACCCAGTACTTC. Protein: CASSLGHRGTQETQYF.

This clonotype was seen many times. The chain uses TRBV29-1 and TRBJ2-2; D uncertain. The CDR3 extends over 12 amino acids. The V end lost 4 bases, the J end lost 6 bases, and 9 bases lay between the germline ends. Per the germline V gene, CDR1 is SQVTM and CDR2 is ANQGSEA. The CDR3, as DNA: TGCAGCGTTGCAGGTGGCGCCGGGGAGCTGTTTTTT. Its translation: CSVAGGAGELFF.

This clonotype was found a few times. The V call is TRBV24-1, the J call TRBJ2-5; 10 nucleotides align to TRBD2. The ends lost 3 bases at V and 2 bases at J; junction bases unmatched: 2. The CDR3 covers 15 residues. The germline gives CDR1 KGHDR, CDR2 SFDVKD. CDR3 nucleotides: TGTGCCACCAGTGATCGGACTAGCGGACAAGAGACCCAGTACTTC. Its translation: CATSDRTSGQETQYF.

The chain has TRBV12-3 or TRBV12-4 and TRBJ2-7; the D call may be TRBD1 or TRBD2 (5 bases each). This CDR3 is 14 amino acids long. V was cut by 5 bases and J by 1 base, with 12 bases left in between. The CDR3 here is CASSRGTASYEQYV. The CDR3 coding sequence is TGTGCCAGCAGTCGAGGGACGGCGTCCTACGAGCAGTACGTC.

The rearrangement joins TRBV27 to TRBJ2-1; the match to TRBD2 covers 8 bases. This CDR3 comprises 16 residues. With V trimmed by 1 base and J by 2 bases, 4 bases remained unmatched. CDR1 and CDR2 from the germline V gene are MNHEY and SMNVEV (reference sequence). CDR3 in DNA: TGTGCCAGCAGTTTATTGGAGCGGGGGCCCTACAATGAGCAGTTCTTC. Residues: CASSLLERGPYNEQFF.

This clonotype turned up a few times. The chain has TRBV30 and TRBJ1-1; D gene ambiguous. Trimming took 5 bases from V and 0 from J, leaving 22 bases between them. The length of the CDR3 is 17 residues. Germline assignment: CDR1 GTSNPN and CDR2 SVGIG (reference sequence). CDR3: CAWGMEPLGLLNTEAFF. The CDR3 DNA is TGTGCCTGGGGGATGGAGCCCCTTGGGCTCCTGAACACTGAAGCTTTCTTT. Full variable domain (remainder filled in from reference TRBV30 and TRBJ1-1): SQTIHQWPATLVQPVGSPLSLECTVEGTSNPNLYWYRQAAGRGLQLLFYSVGIGQISSEVPQNLSASRPQDRQFILSSKKLLLSDSGFYLCAWGMEPLGLLNTEAFFGQGTRLTVV.

This clonotype came up many times. The CDR3 coding sequence is TGTGCCAGCAGTCCCGGGGCCCTCAATGAGCAGTTCTTC. This encodes CASSPGALNEQFF. The chain uses TRBV12-3 or TRBV12-4 and TRBJ2-1; D could derive from TRBD1 or TRBD2 (5 bases each). The CDR3 runs 13 residues. V lost 5 bases and J lost 6, with 11 bases in between.